Listed here are 31 T cell receptor beta chains from one sample, sequenced in a study of blood T cell repertoires in COVID-19. The protocol was immunoSEQ multiplex PCR, while the TCRdb copy is restricted to in-frame clones and leaves out a portion. This sample carries fewer than 250,000 clones, 85% to 90% of them seen once, and the ten largest clones take 3% to 3.5%. Sequenced sample: peripheral blood. The receptor set was obtained from a man aged 60 to 69 with acute or convalescent COVID-19.

V usage is TRBV19 and J usage is TRBJ2-3; the match to TRBD2 covers 16 bases. Trimming at V came to 3 bases and at J to 1 base, leaving 7 bases not matched to a gene. This CDR3 is built from 19 residues. The germline CDR1 and CDR2 sequences are LNHDA and SQIVND (reference sequence). The DNA of the CDR3 is TGTGCCAGTAGTATTTGGGGACTAGCGGGGGGGCTCCGCACAGATACGCAGTATTTT. This codes for CASSIWGLAGGLRTDTQYF.

This clone was observed a handful of times. This rearrangement joins TRBV7-8 to TRBJ2-7, with 11 bases that match TRBD1. CDR3 length: 17 residues. Germline CDR1 is SGHVS and CDR2 is FQNEAQ. Trimming cost V 4 bases and J 6 bases; bases outside gene matches: 14. In DNA, the CDR3 is TGTGCCAGCAGCTCCCTACGATGGACAGGGGGCACGTCCGAGCAGTACTTC. This encodes CASSSLRWTGGTSEQYF.

This chain joins TRBV29-1 and TRBJ1-1, with a tentative D call TRBD1 (6 bases). V was pared by 4 bases and J by 8 bases, with 14 bases between. This CDR3 is 12 amino acids long. The germline gives CDR1 SQVTM, CDR2 ANQGSEA. CDR3 coding DNA: TGCAGCGTTGGGCAGGCCCAGGGGGAAGCTTTCTTT. It encodes CSVGQAQGEAFF. The complete variable domain, with remaining parts taken from reference TRBV29-1 and TRBJ1-1, reads SAVISQKPSRDICQRGTSLTIQCQVDSQVTMMFWYRQQPGQSLTLIATANQGSEATYESGFVIDKFPISRPNLTFSTLTVSNMSPEDSSIYLCSVGQAQGEAFFGQGTRLTVV.

The genes are TRBV28 and TRBJ2-1; 9 positions agree with TRBD1. Germline V gene lookup returns CDR1 MDHEN and CDR2 SYDVKM. Trimming cost V 10 bases and J 8 bases; bases outside gene matches: 12. The CDR3 consists of 14 residues. The CDR3 bases are TGTGCCACATTATCTGATACAGGGGGCGATGAGCAGTTCTTC. This translates into CATLSDTGGDEQFF.

The V call is TRBV7-8, the J call TRBJ1-1; TRBD1 agrees at 10 bases. The junction had 7 bases not matched to a gene; V was cut back by 5 bases and J by 4 bases. CDR3 length equals 15 residues. CDR1 SGHVS and CDR2 FQNEAQ come from the germline V gene. CDR3 sequence reads: CASSRDGQGGTEAFF. CDR3 coding DNA: TGTGCCAGCAGCCGAGACGGACAGGGGGGCACTGAAGCTTTCTTT. The full variable domain, rest sourced from reference TRBV7-8 and TRBJ1-1, is GAGVSQSPRYKVAKRGQDVALRCDPISGHVSLFWYQQALGQGPEFLTYFQNEAQLDKSGLPSDRFFAERPEGSVSTLKIQRTQQEDSAVYLCASSRDGQGGTEAFFGQGTRLTVV.

The chain has TRBV12-3 or TRBV12-4 and TRBJ1-5; D unclear. Trimming took 8 bases from V and 7 from J, leaving 15 bases between them. The CDR3 spans 13 residues. This CDR3 reads CASRERVEQPQHF. The CDR3 coding sequence is TGTGCCAGCCGGGAAAGGGTAGAACAGCCCCAGCATTTT.

The gene calls are TRBV27 and TRBJ2-1; 13 nucleotides agree with TRBD2. CDR1 and CDR2 (germline): MNHEY, SMNVEV (reference sequence). CDR3 size: 15 residues. V lost 6 bases, J lost 7 bases, and 6 bases stayed unmatched. As DNA, the CDR3 is TGTGCCAGCAGCCCGGGGACTAGCGGGGTGAATGAGCAGTTCTTC. It is translated as CASSPGTSGVNEQFF.

The J gene is TRBJ2-1, the V gene TRBV19, with D perhaps matching TRBD2 (6 bases). This CDR3 contains 16 residues. CDR1 and CDR2 from the germline V gene are LNHDA and SQIVND (reference sequence). Trimming took off 5 bases at V and 0 bases at J, with 14 bases between the two ends. CDR3 DNA: TGTGCCAGTAGTCTATCCGGGGGTTTCTCCTACAATGAGCAGTTCTTC. It encodes CASSLSGGFSYNEQFF.

This clone has just one count. CDR3 in amino acids: CASSPLRTGAGANVLTF. The CDR3 region has the DNA TGTGCCAGCAGCCCACTACGAACAGGGGCCGGGGCCAACGTCCTGACTTTC. The rearrangement joins TRBV7-9 to TRBJ2-6, with TRBD1 identical over 7 bases. The length of the CDR3 is 17 residues. Germline V lookup: CDR1 SEHNR, CDR2 FQNEAQ (reference sequence). V lost 5 bases and J lost 4; bases outside the gene matches: 11.

The chain couples TRBV18 to TRBJ1-4, with D perhaps TRBD1 (5 bases). V lost 6 bases and J 4 bases, leaving 12 bases between the germline ends. CDR3 length: 14 amino acids. Germline CDR1 and CDR2: KGHSH and LQKENI. The CDR3 spells CASSLAGVNEKLFF. The CDR3 DNA reads TGTGCCAGCTCGCTAGCGGGGGTTAATGAAAAACTGTTTTTT.

The chain combines TRBV2 with TRBJ1-2; 9 bases agree with TRBD1. J gave up 4 bases and V 6 bases, and 6 bases lay outside the gene matches. Germline V gives CDR1 SNHLY, CDR2 FYNNEI. This CDR3 is 14 amino acids long. The CDR3 loop is CASRGGQGSYGYTF. CDR3 bases: TGTGCCAGCAGGGGGGGACAGGGAAGCTATGGCTACACCTTC.

The rearrangement links TRBV9 to TRBJ2-7; TRBD2 aligns across 7 bases. CDR3 length equals 14 residues. Germline trimming cut 2 bases from V and 12 bases from J; bases unmatched to any gene: 14. Looked up from germline, CDR1 is SGDLS and CDR2 is YYNGEE. In DNA form, the CDR3 reads TGTGCCAGCAGCGTTGGGGGGAGGGGCCCGCGACCGTACTTC. Translation gives CASSVGGRGPRPYF.

The chain uses TRBV12-3 or TRBV12-4 and TRBJ2-1; 8 nucleotides line up with TRBD1. V lost 5 bases and J lost 15; bases outside the gene matches: 9. This CDR3 has 12 amino acids. The CDR3 loop is CASSPNRGSGFF. The DNA of the CDR3 is TGTGCCAGCAGTCCTAACAGGGGGTCCGGGTTCTTC.

The rearrangement joins TRBV4-2 to TRBJ2-3; 7 positions agree with TRBD2. CDR3 length: 14 residues. Germline loops: CDR1 LGHNA, CDR2 YNFKEQ. With 3 bases clipped from V and 3 bases from J, the junction kept 3 bases outside the gene matches. CDR3 sequence (DNA): TGTGCCAGCAGCCAGGGGACTACTACAGATACGCAGTATTTT. Amino acid sequence: CASSQGTTTDTQYF.

The genes are TRBV18 and TRBJ2-3; 9 bases map to TRBD1. The CDR3 is 16 amino acids. Germline lookup yields CDR1 KGHSH and CDR2 LQKENI. J lost 10 bases, V lost 6 bases, and 17 bases had no gene match. Here the CDR3 reads CASSPNPGQGTPSQYF. CDR3 bases: TGTGCCAGCTCCCCTAATCCGGGACAGGGAACCCCCTCGCAGTATTTT.

Details on this clone: This CDR3 is also generated by other DNA sequences in the sample. The CDR3 loop reads CASSRQNTGELFF. The CDR3 DNA follows: TGTGCCAGCAGTAGACAGAACACCGGGGAGCTGTTTTTT. This chain links TRBV2 with TRBJ2-2; no clear D. There are 13 residues in the CDR3. The germline V gene has CDR1 SNHLY and CDR2 FYNNEI. Trimming left V 5 bases short and J 1 base short, with 5 bases between.

The rearrangement uses TRBV14 and TRBJ1-2; the D gene is possibly TRBD1 (5 bases). The V end was cut by 0 bases, the J end by 8 bases, with 13 bases between. CDR1 SGHDN and CDR2 FVKESK come from the germline V gene. This CDR3 comprises 14 residues. CDR3 amino acids: CASSQEGGARGYTF. For the CDR3, the DNA is TGTGCCAGCAGCCAAGAAGGCGGGGCCCGGGGCTACACCTTC. Full variable domain (remainder filled in from reference TRBV14 and TRBJ1-2): EAGVTQFPSHSVIEKGQTVTLRCDPISGHDNLYWYRRVMGKEIKFLLHFVKESKQDESGMPNNRFLAERTGGTYSTLKVQPAELEDSGVYFCASSQEGGARGYTFGSGTRLTVV.

The V and J genes are TRBV11-3 and TRBJ2-3; 11 nucleotides line up with TRBD2. CDR3 length: 16 residues. From germline, CDR1 is SGHNT and CDR2 YENEEA. V shed 5 bases, J shed 4 bases, and the junction held 8 bases outside the gene matches. The CDR3 region is CASSPRGSGGADTQYF. CDR3 in DNA: TGTGCCAGCAGCCCCCGGGGTAGCGGGGGGGCAGATACGCAGTATTTT.

V gene TRBV19 combines with J gene TRBJ2-2; D is perhaps TRBD2 (7 bases). From germline, CDR1 is LNHDA and CDR2 SQIVND (reference sequence). The CDR3 runs to 16 residues. Trimming left V 5 bases short and J 2 bases short, with 15 bases between. The CDR3 bases are TGTGCCAGTAGTCTGAGGGGGGGCAAAAACACCGGGGAGCTGTTTTTT. Amino acid sequence: CASSLRGGKNTGELFF. The entire variable domain, with the rest obtained from reference TRBV19 and TRBJ2-2, is as follows: DGGITQSPKYLFRKEGQNVTLSCEQNLNHDAMYWYRQDPGQGLRLIYYSQIVNDFQKGDIAEGYSVSREKKESFPLTVTSAQKNPTAFYLCASSLRGGKNTGELFFGEGSRLTVL.

This chain joins TRBV23-1 and TRBJ1-1; TRBD1 might be the D (5 bases). TRBV23-1 is marked as an open reading frame, function uncertain. This CDR3 has 16 amino acids. V lost 0 bases and J lost 5, with 16 bases in between. The CDR3 nucleotides are TGCGCCAGCAGTCAATCCCCAGGGCGAGACGGGACTGAAGCTTTCTTT. This encodes CASSQSPGRDGTEAFF.

The chain recombines TRBV7-2 with TRBJ1-2, with TRBD1 matching over 8 bases. Germline CDR1 reads SGHTA; CDR2 reads FQGNSA. This CDR3 is built from 14 residues. V lost 4 bases and J lost 4; bases outside the gene matches: 5. CDR3 residues: CASSSDRAGYGYTF. The CDR3 DNA follows: TGTGCCAGCAGCTCGGACAGGGCCGGCTATGGCTACACCTTC.

This clone was recorded once. The V and J genes are TRBV15 and TRBJ2-2; weak D call: TRBD1 (6 bases). Germline V lookup: CDR1 LNHNV, CDR2 YYDKDF (reference sequence). V shed 4 bases and J shed 5 bases, with 20 bases lying between them. This CDR3 region has 17 residues. The CDR3 sequence: CATSTSTSTGGTGELFF. The CDR3 DNA reads as TGTGCCACCAGCACCTCCACCTCGACAGGCGGTACCGGGGAGCTGTTTTTT.

This chain links TRBV6-5 with TRBJ2-5, with TRBD2 identical over 9 bases. The germline V gene has CDR1 MNHEY and CDR2 SVGAGI. This CDR3 has 16 residues. V lost 2 bases to trimming and J lost 7 bases; unmatched junction nucleotides: 11. This CDR3 reads CASSYTPSGAKGTQYF. CDR3 in DNA: TGTGCCAGCAGTTACACGCCTAGCGGGGCGAAGGGGACCCAGTACTTC.

This rearrangement joins TRBV11-2 to TRBJ2-5; D may be TRBD1 (6 bases). This CDR3 region has 14 residues. Trimming removed 4 bases from V and 7 bases from J, with 16 bases in between. Per germline, CDR1 SGHAT and CDR2 FQNNGV. DNA for the CDR3: TGTGCCAGCAGCTACTACACAGGGACGGTGACCCAGTACTTC. This gives the protein CASSYYTGTVTQYF.

This clone was found a few times. The V gene is TRBV7-2, the J gene TRBJ1-1; 7 nucleotides agree with TRBD1. This CDR3 has 13 amino acids. The germline V gene encodes CDR1 SGHTA and CDR2 FQGNSA. The V gene end was trimmed by 11 bases and the J gene end by 1 base; junction bases not matched to a gene: 7. The DNA of the CDR3 is TGTGCCGGAATGGGACAGTGGAACACTGAAGCTTTCTTT. This gives the protein CAGMGQWNTEAFF.

The rearrangement uses TRBV25-1 and TRBJ2-2, with TRBD1 identical over 7 bases. With 6 bases clipped from V and 0 bases from J, the junction kept 1 base outside the gene matches. The CDR3 totals 14 residues. Germline assignment: CDR1 MGHDK and CDR2 SYGVNS. The CDR3 region is CASRGQTNTGELFF. Here the CDR3 DNA reads TGTGCCAGCAGGGGACAGACGAACACCGGGGAGCTGTTTTTT.

This clone appeared once. This chain links TRBV19 with TRBJ2-1, with TRBD2 matching over 10 bases. There are 14 residues in the CDR3. Losses at the gene ends were 7 bases for V and 6 bases for J; bases not matched to a gene: 6. Germline CDR1 LNHDA, CDR2 SQIVND (reference sequence). CDR3 nucleotides: TGTGCCAGTACCCCAGCGGGGGGGATCAATGAGCAGTTCTTC. It codes for CASTPAGGINEQFF.

There are a few counts of this clone. V is TRBV28 and J is TRBJ2-1, with 9 bases identical to TRBD1. The CDR3 is 19 amino acids. V was pared by 1 base and J by 4 bases, with 14 bases of the junction left unmatched. Germline V gives CDR1 MDHEN, CDR2 SYDVKM. CDR3: CASSLFWVAGQGMYNEQFF. In DNA, the CDR3 is TGTGCCAGCAGTTTATTTTGGGTCGCCGGACAGGGGATGTACAATGAGCAGTTCTTC.

The chain couples TRBV10-3 to TRBJ1-6; D not certain. The CDR3 is 13 amino acids. Germline-derived CDR1 and CDR2 are ENHRY and SYGVKD. V was pared by 6 bases and J by 8 bases, with 11 bases between. As DNA, the CDR3 is TGTGCCATCAGGTCGGGAGGGCATTCACCCCTCCACTTT. This sequence encodes CAIRSGGHSPLHF.

This chain uses TRBV3-1 (or the pseudogene TRBV3-2) with TRBJ1-2, with D hard to call. V was trimmed by 0 bases and J by 7 bases, leaving 18 bases between them. Germline V gives CDR1 LGHDT, CDR2 YNNKEL (reference sequence). The CDR3 is 16 residues long. The chain's CDR3 is CASSQDYRGLDGGYTF. Written as DNA, the CDR3 is TGTGCCAGCAGCCAAGATTATAGAGGGCTCGACGGTGGCTACACCTTC.

This clone was counted between two and nine times. This sequence joins TRBV9 and TRBJ1-1; 7 bases match TRBD1. The CDR3 consists of 15 residues. The germline gives CDR1 SGDLS, CDR2 YYNGEE. J lost 4 bases, V lost 6 bases, and 12 bases had no gene match. CDR3 DNA: TGTGCCAGCACCTTACCACAGGGGAAAGTCACTGAAGCTTTCTTT. Its translation: CASTLPQGKVTEAFF.